The 4 T cell receptor beta chains in this list originate from one sample, sequenced in a study of blood T cell repertoires in COVID-19. Clones were sequenced by immunoSEQ multiplex PCR, and TCRdb holds only the in-frame ones, with some missing. The top ten clones hold 15% to 20% of a sample with approximately 200,000 clones, 85% of them seen once. The sequenced sample consisted of PBMCs or T cells enriched from blood (not recorded which). These receptors were collected from a man in his forties who had recovered from COVID-19.

The chain joins TRBV12-3 or TRBV12-4 to TRBJ1-2; possibly TRBD1 for D (6 bases). V was trimmed by 5 bases and J by 4 bases, leaving 8 bases between them. The CDR3 is made up of 12 amino acids. As DNA, the CDR3 is TGTGCCAGCAGTACAGGGCTCTATGGCTACACCTTC. Protein product: CASSTGLYGYTF.

The chain joins TRBV6-1 to TRBJ1-2; TRBD1 agrees at 10 bases. There are 14 residues in the CDR3. The ends lost 0 bases at V and 8 bases at J; junction bases unmatched: 3. Germline V gene sequence: CDR1 MNHNS, CDR2 SASEGT. CDR3 bases: TGTGCCAGCAGTGAAGCGGGACAGGGGCACGGCTACACCTTC. Translation gives CASSEAGQGHGYTF.

CDR3 sequence (DNA): TGTGCCAGCAGCCCTCACCAGGACAGACTCAATCAGCCCCAGCATTTT. Its protein is CASSPHQDRLNQPQHF. The chain is built from TRBV21-1 and TRBJ1-5; the table's TRBD1 call for D was not verified on the DNA. TRBV21-1 is a pseudogene locus. This CDR3 spans 16 amino acids.

This sequence joins TRBV5-1 and TRBJ1-5; maybe TRBD1 (5 bases). The CDR3 loop spans 15 amino acids. V dropped 0 bases and J dropped 1 base, with 8 bases sitting between them. Germline CDR1 and CDR2: SGHRS and YFSETQ. In DNA, the CDR3 is TGCGCCAGCAGCTTGGCGGGGGTCAGCAATCAGCCCCAGCATTTT. As protein: CASSLAGVSNQPQHF.